The source of this T cell receptor (beta chain) is a study of blood T cell repertoires in COVID-19. The authors' processing: Amplification of reference gene primers provided the estimated nucleated cell counts. Only in-frame clones appear in the TCRdb table, and some are missing; sequencing was by immunoSEQ multiplex PCR. V and J calls and clone size are as listed in that table; D and trimming were resolved from the DNA. Among about 160,000 clones listed, 84% were seen once. This clone occurred once. Germline lookup yields CDR1 SGHRS and CDR2 YFSETQ. This CDR3 comprises 16 residues. Deletions cut 4 bases from V and 4 bases from J, with 19 bases between.

The V gene is TRBV5-1, the J gene TRBJ2-3, with D possibly matching TRBD1 (7 bases). The sample consisted of peripheral blood. The sequence derives from a man between 65 and 85 years old with acute or convalescent COVID-19. This chain's CDR3 is CASSAGQPGGADTQYF. In nucleotides, the CDR3 is TGCGCCAGCAGCGCGGGACAGCCGGGCGGGGCAGATACGCAGTATTTT. Supplemented by reference TRBV5-1 and TRBJ2-3, the full variable domain reads KAGVTQTPRYLIKTRGQQVTLSCSPISGHRSVSWYQQTPGQGLQFLFEYFSETQRNKGNFPGRFSGRQFSNSRSEMNVSTLELGDSALYLCASSAGQPGGADTQYFGPGTRLTVL.